Following are 15 T cell receptor beta chains from one sample sequenced in a study of monozygotic twins with inflammatory bowel disease. Each CDR3 protein gets one entry in TCRdb, which reprocessed the 5' RACE reads and gives no DNA. The table lists about 450,000 distinct CDR3 sequences. Sequencing was performed on blood. These receptors came from a human donor with ulcerative colitis or Crohn's disease, or a healthy co-twin of an affected twin (not recorded which).

This chain connects TRBV18 to TRBJ1-2. The germline CDR1 and CDR2 sequences are KGHSH and LQKENI. The CDR3 runs to 14 residues. The CDR3 reads CASSPSQRNYGYTF.

This rearrangement joins TRBV7-9 to TRBJ2-1; TCRdb picks TRBD2, but there is no DNA to check that call. The CDR3 is 16 amino acids. Germline loops: CDR1 SEHNR, CDR2 FQNEAQ (reference sequence). The CDR3 loop reads CASSHLAGESYNEQFF.

The chain recombines TRBV11-2 with TRBJ2-2; TCRdb designates TRBD2, a call that cannot be tested without DNA. The CDR3 is 17 amino acids. CDR1 is SGHAT and CDR2 is FQNNGV in the germline V gene. CDR3 residues: CASSFLLATSNTGELFF.

The CDR3 region is CASSFLGDETQYF. The chain recombines TRBV28 with TRBJ2-5; TCRdb proposes TRBD2, but this gene call is untestable without DNA. There are 13 residues in the CDR3. Per germline, CDR1 MDHEN and CDR2 SYDVKM.

The rearrangement joins TRBV2 to TRBJ1-5; the D call from TCRdb, TRBD1, cannot be confirmed without DNA. The CDR3 has 14 amino acids. Looked up from germline, CDR1 is SNHLY and CDR2 is FYNNEI. CDR3 region: CASRTTGQGQPQHF.

V is TRBV20-1 and J is TRBJ2-2; TCRdb lists TRBD1, though no DNA is available to test this call. The CDR3 is 16 amino acids. The germline CDR1 and CDR2 sequences are DFQATT and SNEGSKA (reference sequence). The CDR3 loop reads CSATSPTGANTGELFF.

The rearrangement uses TRBV6-2 or TRBV6-3 and TRBJ1-3; there is no DNA to check the TCRdb D call of TRBD1. CDR3 length: 13 residues. CDR1 MNHEY and CDR2 SVGEGT come from the germline V gene. CDR3 protein: CASSPQGQDTIYF.

The V call is TRBV14, the J call TRBJ2-6; TCRdb calls TRBD1, which cannot be checked without DNA. Germline assignment: CDR1 SGHDN and CDR2 FVKESK. This CDR3 region has 20 residues. The CDR3 loop reads CASSHALGQGEAPGANVLTF.

The genes are TRBV20-1 and TRBJ2-7; lacking DNA, the TRBD2 call made by TCRdb goes unchecked. In germline, CDR1 is DFQATT, CDR2 SNEGSKA (reference sequence). CDR3 length: 12 residues. The CDR3 protein is CSADSGNYEQYF.

The chain combines TRBV7-3 with TRBJ2-3; TCRdb indicates TRBD1, and absent DNA this call remains unverified. The length of the CDR3 is 13 residues. The germline V gene encodes CDR1 SGHTA and CDR2 FQGTGA. CDR3 in amino acids: CASSGVGGDTQYF.

J is TRBJ1-1 and V is TRBV6-6; TCRdb returns TRBD1, unconfirmable since there is no DNA. Germline CDR1 reads MNHNY; CDR2 reads SVGAGI (reference sequence). This CDR3 is built from 14 residues. CDR3 amino acids: CATRDGPLNTEAFF.

The V and J genes are TRBV2 and TRBJ1-5. CDR3 length: 15 residues. Germline V gives CDR1 SNHLY, CDR2 FYNNEI. CDR3 amino acids: CASSGVTNSNQPQHF.

This sequence joins TRBV19 and TRBJ2-1; TCRdb proposes TRBD1, but this gene call is untestable without DNA. The CDR3 loop spans 14 amino acids. The germline V gene encodes CDR1 LNHDA and CDR2 SQIVND (reference sequence). The CDR3 loop is CASSVLRGSDEQFF.

The CDR3: CASSLSPGVGSGNTIYF. The chain couples TRBV27 to TRBJ1-3. In germline, CDR1 is MNHEY, CDR2 SMNVEV (reference sequence). The CDR3 length is 17 residues.

The CDR3: CATSPEGQIKNTEAFF. The rearrangement links TRBV15 to TRBJ1-1; TCRdb names TRBD1, which stays unverified in the absence of DNA. This CDR3 spans 16 amino acids. Germline V lookup: CDR1 LNHNV, CDR2 YYDKDF (reference sequence).